These T cell receptor beta chains were read from a single sample in a study of cytomegalovirus exposure and HLA in healthy donors. Assay: immunoSEQ multiplex PCR; the TCRdb copy retains only in-frame clones and omits some. The sample lists about 200,000 clones, around 77% occurring once. Material: PBMCs. These receptors were obtained from a woman between 25 and 40 years old in good health and CMV-seronegative. Both conserved end residues are part of each CDR3. The order of the fields is D gene, CDR3 length, V gene, clone size, J gene, CDR3 protein, CDR3 DNA. D genes are given only for firm matches. Only some rows state a clone size, as once, few, many or a class for expanded clones.

>TRBD1|15|TRBV5-1|-|TRBJ1-2
CASRTGTGYGNGYTF
TGCGCCAGCAGGACCGGGACAGGGTATGGAAATGGCTACACCTTC
>TRBD1|15|TRBV6-1|-|TRBJ2-1
CASRKAGGPYNEQFF
TGTGCCAGCAGAAAGGCAGGGGGCCCCTACAATGAGCAGTTCTTC
>-|13|TRBV5-4|few|TRBJ1-2
CASSLAKGNGYTF
TGTGCCAGCAGCTTGGCCAAGGGGAATGGCTACACCTTC
>TRBD1|15|TRBV27|-|TRBJ1-4
CASSPTGQRNEKLFF
TGTGCCAGCAGTCCGACGGGACAGAGGAATGAAAAACTGTTTTTT
>-|15|TRBV4-1|-|TRBJ2-5
CASSQGGPAGETQYF
TGCGCCAGCAGCCAGGGTGGCCCAGCGGGAGAGACCCAGTACTTC
>TRBD2|15|TRBV13|few|TRBJ2-1
CASRSGGRSTNEQFF
TGTGCCAGCAGGAGTGGCGGGAGATCCACCAATGAGCAGTTCTTC
>-|12|TRBV10-2|-|TRBJ2-3
CASKQGADTQYF
TGCGCCAGCAAACAGGGTGCAGATACGCAGTATTTT
>TRBD1|15|TRBV5-1|-|TRBJ1-4
CASSMTGGISEKLFF
TGCGCCAGCAGCATGACAGGGGGCATCAGTGAAAAACTGTTTTTT
>-|18|TRBV19|-|TRBJ2-7
CASSLRWRGGFWGYEQYF
TGTGCCAGTAGCCTACGCTGGCGGGGAGGTTTTTGGGGCTACGAGCAGTACTTC
>-|13|TRBV29-1|few|TRBJ2-7
CSVEAEAGVEQYF
TGCAGCGTTGAAGCGGAAGCGGGTGTTGAGCAGTACTTC
>-|14|TRBV28|-|TRBJ1-2
CATGGTAWAYGYTF
TGTGCCACCGGAGGGACGGCCTGGGCCTATGGCTACACCTTC
>-|12|TRBV2|-|TRBJ2-5
CASSYLAETQYF
TGTGCCAGCAGCTATCTCGCAGAGACCCAGTACTTC
>-|14|TRBV7-2|-|TRBJ1-5
CASSRGSGTQPQHF
TGTGCCAGCAGCAGGGGTTCCGGTACTCAGCCCCAGCATTTT
>-|16|TRBV21-1|-|TRBJ1-4
CASSKGRGAVREKLFF
TGTGCCAGCAGCAAAGGGCGCGGGGCGGTTCGGGAAAAACTGTTTTTT
>-|13|TRBV5-1|-|TRBJ1-1
CASSPNINTEAFF
TGCGCCAGCAGCCCCAACATCAACACTGAAGCTTTCTTT
>-|14|TRBV7-8|-|TRBJ1-5
CASSLESGNQPQHF
TGTGCCAGCAGCTTAGAGAGTGGCAATCAGCCCCAGCATTTT
>TRBD1|15|TRBV5-5|-|TRBJ1-4
CASSPGSGGGEKLFF
TGTGCCAGCAGCCCCGGGTCAGGGGGAGGAGAAAAACTGTTTTTT
>-|14|TRBV14|-|TRBJ2-2
CASSTDTNTGELFF
TGTGCCAGCAGCACGGACACGAACACCGGGGAGCTGTTTTTT
>TRBD2|16|TRBV6-4|-|TRBJ2-1
CASSDSPSGGLNEQFF
TGTGCCAGCAGTGACTCCCCTAGCGGGGGCCTGAATGAGCAGTTCTTC
>TRBD2|13|TRBV5-1|-|TRBJ2-7
CASSTRGDSEQYF
TGCGCCAGCAGCACGCGGGGGGATAGCGAGCAGTACTTC
>TRBD1|14|TRBV5-1|-|TRBJ2-1
CASMVQGRYNEQFF
TGCGCCAGCATGGTACAGGGGAGATACAATGAGCAGTTCTTC
>TRBD2|15|TRBV4-1|few|TRBJ2-7
CASTPLSGRRDEQYF
TGCGCCAGCACCCCTTTGAGCGGGAGAAGGGACGAGCAGTACTTC
>-|17|TRBV19|few|TRBJ2-1
CASSPPAGQGGYNEQFF
TGTGCCAGTAGTCCCCCTGCGGGGCAGGGTGGCTACAATGAGCAGTTCTTC
>TRBD2|15|TRBV7-8|-|TRBJ2-1
CASSLTLAGDREQFF
TGTGCCAGCAGCTTAACGCTAGCGGGAGACAGGGAGCAGTTCTTC
>-|14|TRBV6-5|-|TRBJ2-7
CASSYRAGTYEQYF
TGTGCCAGCAGTTATAGGGCGGGGACCTACGAGCAGTACTTC
>-|14|TRBV6-5|-|TRBJ1-5
CASTPTRVGQPQHF
TGTGCCAGCACCCCAACCCGGGTCGGTCAGCCCCAGCATTTT
>TRBD1|14|TRBV5-1|once|TRBJ1-1
CASSGTGGASEAFF
TGCGCCAGCAGCGGGACAGGGGGCGCATCTGAAGCTTTCTTT
>-|14|TRBV7-9|-|TRBJ1-2
CASSLGAENYGYTF
TGTGCCAGCAGCTTAGGGGCAGAAAACTATGGCTACACCTTC
>TRBD1|16|TRBV18|-|TRBJ2-7
CASSGASGTGDYEQYF
TGTGCCAGCTCAGGGGCATCGGGAACAGGGGACTACGAGCAGTACTTC
>-|18|TRBV9|-|TRBJ2-7
CASSVATNREGATYEQYF
TGTGCCAGCAGCGTAGCTACCAACAGGGAAGGGGCCACCTACGAGCAGTACTTC
>TRBD2|17|TRBV9|once|TRBJ2-5
CASSVGIGTSLFETQYF
TGTGCCAGCAGCGTAGGGATTGGGACTAGCTTATTTGAGACCCAGTACTTC
>-|14|TRBV19|-|TRBJ1-2
CASTTSEALYGYPF
TGTGCCAGTACCACCTCGGAGGCACTCTATGGCTACCCCTTC
>-|15|TRBV4-2|-|TRBJ1-1
CASSPDEGGNTEAFF
TGTGCCAGCAGCCCCGATGAGGGAGGGAACACTGAAGCTTTCTTT
>-|15|TRBV4-2|few|TRBJ2-7
CASSPARTADYEQYF
TGTGCCAGCAGCCCCGCCCGGACAGCCGATTACGAGCAGTACTTC
>-|16|TRBV27|-|TRBJ2-7
CASSLSHPGRSGEQYF
TGTGCCAGCAGTCTGAGTCACCCAGGACGGTCGGGGGAGCAGTACTTC
>-|13|TRBV6-1|few|TRBJ1-5
CASSTSSNQPQHF
TGTGCCAGCAGTACAAGTAGCAATCAGCCCCAGCATTTT
>TRBD2|16|TRBV4-2|-|TRBJ2-1
CASSQDLRGSYNEQFF
TGTGCCAGCAGCCAAGATCTGCGGGGGTCCTACAATGAGCAGTTCTTC
>-|15|TRBV27|once|TRBJ2-2
CASTHTGGPTGELFF
TGTGCCAGCACCCATACCGGCGGGCCTACCGGGGAGCTGTTTTTT